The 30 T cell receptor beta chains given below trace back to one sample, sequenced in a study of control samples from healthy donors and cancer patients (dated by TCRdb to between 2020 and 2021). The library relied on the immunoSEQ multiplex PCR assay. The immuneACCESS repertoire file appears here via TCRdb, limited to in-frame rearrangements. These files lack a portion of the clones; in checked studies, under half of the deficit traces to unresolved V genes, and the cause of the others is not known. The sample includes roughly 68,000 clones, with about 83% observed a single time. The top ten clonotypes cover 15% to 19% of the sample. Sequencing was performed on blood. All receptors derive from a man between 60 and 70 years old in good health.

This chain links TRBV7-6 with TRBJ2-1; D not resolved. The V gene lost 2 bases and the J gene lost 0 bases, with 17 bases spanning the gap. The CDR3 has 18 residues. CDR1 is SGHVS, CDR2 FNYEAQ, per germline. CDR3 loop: CASSLYPVGGSSYNEQFF. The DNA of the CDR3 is TGTGCCAGCAGCTTATATCCGGTGGGCGGAAGCTCCTACAATGAGCAGTTCTTC.

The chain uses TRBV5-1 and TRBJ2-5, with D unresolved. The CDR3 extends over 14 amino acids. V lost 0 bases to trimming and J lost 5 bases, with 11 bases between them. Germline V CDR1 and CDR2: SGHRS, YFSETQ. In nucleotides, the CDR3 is TGCGCCAGCAGCTTGGTGGGGATCCGGGAGACCCAGTACTTC. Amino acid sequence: CASSLVGIRETQYF. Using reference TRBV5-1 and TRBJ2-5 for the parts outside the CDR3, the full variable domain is KAGVTQTPRYLIKTRGQQVTLSCSPISGHRSVSWYQQTPGQGLQFLFEYFSETQRNKGNFPGRFSGRQFSNSRSEMNVSTLELGDSALYLCASSLVGIRETQYFGPGTRLLVL.

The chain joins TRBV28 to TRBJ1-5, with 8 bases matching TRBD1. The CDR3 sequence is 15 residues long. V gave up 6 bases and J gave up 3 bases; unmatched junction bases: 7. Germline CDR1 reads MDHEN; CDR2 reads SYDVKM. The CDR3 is CASRTQGALNQPQHF. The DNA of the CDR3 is TGTGCCAGCAGAACCCAGGGGGCCCTCAATCAGCCCCAGCATTTT.

The CDR3 DNA sequence: TGTGCCAGCAGCTCACAACAGAACACTGAAGCTTTCTTT. It translates to CASSSQQNTEAFF. The V and J genes are TRBV7-2 and TRBJ1-1; D is unclear. Germline lookup yields CDR1 SGHTA and CDR2 FQGNSA. Trimming cost V 4 bases and J 1 base, with 7 bases left between them. The CDR3 loop spans 13 amino acids.

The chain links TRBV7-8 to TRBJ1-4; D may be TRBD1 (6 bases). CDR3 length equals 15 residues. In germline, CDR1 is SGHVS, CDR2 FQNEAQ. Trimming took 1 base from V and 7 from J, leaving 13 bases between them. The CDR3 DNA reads TGTGCCAGCAGCTTAGACAGGGTGGGGTTTGAAAAACTGTTTTTT. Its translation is CASSLDRVGFEKLFF.

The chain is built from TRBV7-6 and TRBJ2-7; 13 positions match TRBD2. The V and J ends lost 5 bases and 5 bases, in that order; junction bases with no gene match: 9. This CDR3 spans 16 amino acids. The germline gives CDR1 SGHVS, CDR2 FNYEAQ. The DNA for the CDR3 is TGTGCCAGCAGCCTCCGACTAGCGGGAGGTGGGGACGAGCAGTACTTC. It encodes CASSLRLAGGGDEQYF.

The CDR3 bases are TGTGCCAGCTCTTTGGGACAGGGGAACACTGAAGCTTTCTTT. Protein: CASSLGQGNTEAFF. This sequence joins TRBV19 and TRBJ1-1; 9 bases fit TRBD1. Unmatched junction bases numbered 6, after V lost 9 bases and J lost 1 base. Germline loops: CDR1 LNHDA, CDR2 SQIVND (reference sequence). This CDR3 contains 14 residues.

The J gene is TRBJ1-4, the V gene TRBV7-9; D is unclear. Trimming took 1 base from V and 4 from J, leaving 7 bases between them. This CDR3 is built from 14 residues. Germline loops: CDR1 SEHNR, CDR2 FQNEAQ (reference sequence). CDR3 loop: CASSLESHNEKLFF. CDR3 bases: TGTGCCAGCAGCTTAGAGTCCCATAATGAAAAACTGTTTTTT.

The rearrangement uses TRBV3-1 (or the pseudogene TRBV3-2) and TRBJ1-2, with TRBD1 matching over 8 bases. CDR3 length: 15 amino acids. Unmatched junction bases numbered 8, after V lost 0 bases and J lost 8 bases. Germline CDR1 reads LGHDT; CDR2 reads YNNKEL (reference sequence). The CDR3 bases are TGTGCCAGCAGCCAAGAGAGACAGGGGCGGCTGGGCTACACCTTC. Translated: CASSQERQGRLGYTF.

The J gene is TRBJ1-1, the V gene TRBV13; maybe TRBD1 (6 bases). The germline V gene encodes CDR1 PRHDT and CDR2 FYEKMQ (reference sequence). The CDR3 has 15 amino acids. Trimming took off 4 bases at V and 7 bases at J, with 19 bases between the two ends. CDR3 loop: CASSSFQGLQLEAFF. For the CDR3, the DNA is TGTGCCAGCAGCTCCTTCCAGGGGCTACAACTTGAAGCTTTCTTT.

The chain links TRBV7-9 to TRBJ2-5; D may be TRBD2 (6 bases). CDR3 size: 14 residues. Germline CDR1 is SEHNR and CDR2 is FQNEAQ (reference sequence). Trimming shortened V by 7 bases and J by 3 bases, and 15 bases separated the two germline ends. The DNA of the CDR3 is TGTGCCAGCAACTCTCCCGGCGGGGAAGAGACCCAGTACTTC. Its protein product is CASNSPGGEETQYF. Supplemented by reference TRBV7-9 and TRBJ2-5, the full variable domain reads DTGVSQNPRHKITKRGQNVTFRCDPISEHNRLYWYRQTLGQGPEFLTYFQNEAQLEKSRLLSDRFSAERPKGSFSTLEIQRTEQGDSAMYLCASNSPGGEETQYFGPGTRLLVL.

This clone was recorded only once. The CDR3 loop is CASSLRVVVVEYGYTF. Written as DNA, the CDR3 is TGTGCCAGCAGCTTAAGGGTGGTTGTCGTGGAATATGGCTACACCTTC. The chain has TRBV5-6 and TRBJ1-2; D is undetermined. Looked up from germline, CDR1 is SGHDT and CDR2 is YYEEEE. The CDR3 is 16 amino acids. Between the trimmed V and J ends, which lost 2 bases and 5 bases, there was a span of 19 bases.

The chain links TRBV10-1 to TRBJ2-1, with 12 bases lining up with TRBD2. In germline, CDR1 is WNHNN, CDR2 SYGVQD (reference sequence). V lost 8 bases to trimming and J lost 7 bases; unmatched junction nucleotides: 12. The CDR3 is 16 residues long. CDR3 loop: CASSLSPLAGGNEQFF. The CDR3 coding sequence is TGCGCCAGCTCACTCTCCCCTCTAGCGGGAGGGAATGAGCAGTTCTTC.

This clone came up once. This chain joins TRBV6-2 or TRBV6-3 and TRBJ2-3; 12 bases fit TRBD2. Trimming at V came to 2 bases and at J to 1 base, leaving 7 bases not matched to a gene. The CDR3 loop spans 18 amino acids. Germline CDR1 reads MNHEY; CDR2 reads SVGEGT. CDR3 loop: CASSYQHGLAGRTDTQYF. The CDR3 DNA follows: TGTGCCAGCAGTTACCAGCATGGACTAGCGGGACGCACAGATACGCAGTATTTT.

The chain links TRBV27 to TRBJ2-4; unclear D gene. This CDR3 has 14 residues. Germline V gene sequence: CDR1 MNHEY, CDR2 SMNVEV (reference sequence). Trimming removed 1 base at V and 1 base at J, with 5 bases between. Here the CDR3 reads CASSLLGAKNIQYF. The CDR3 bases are TGTGCCAGCAGTTTATTAGGGGCCAAAAACATTCAGTACTTC.

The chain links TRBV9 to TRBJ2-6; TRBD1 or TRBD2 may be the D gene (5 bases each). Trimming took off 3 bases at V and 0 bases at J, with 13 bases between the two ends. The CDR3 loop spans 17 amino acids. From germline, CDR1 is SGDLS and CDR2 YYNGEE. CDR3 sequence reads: CASSDGAGGSGANVLTF. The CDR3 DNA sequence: TGTGCCAGCAGCGACGGGGCAGGAGGCTCTGGGGCCAACGTCCTGACTTTC.

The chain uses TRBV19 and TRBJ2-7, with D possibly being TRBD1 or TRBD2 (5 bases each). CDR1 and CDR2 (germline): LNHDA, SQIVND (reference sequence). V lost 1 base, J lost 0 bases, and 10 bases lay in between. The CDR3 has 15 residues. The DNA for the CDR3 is TGTGCCAGTAGTATAGCAGGGACCAGCTCCTACGAGCAGTACTTC. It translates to CASSIAGTSSYEQYF.

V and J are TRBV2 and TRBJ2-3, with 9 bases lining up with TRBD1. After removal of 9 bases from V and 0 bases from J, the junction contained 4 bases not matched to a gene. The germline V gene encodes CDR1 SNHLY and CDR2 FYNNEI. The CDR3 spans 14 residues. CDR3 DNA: TGTGCCAGTAGACAGGGGGTGAGCACAGATACGCAGTATTTT. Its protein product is CASRQGVSTDTQYF.

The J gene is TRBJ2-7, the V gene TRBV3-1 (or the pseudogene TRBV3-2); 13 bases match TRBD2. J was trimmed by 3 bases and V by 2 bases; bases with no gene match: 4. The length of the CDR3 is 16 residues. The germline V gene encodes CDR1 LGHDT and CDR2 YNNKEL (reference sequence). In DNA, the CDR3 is TGTGCCAGCAGCCAACAACTAGCGGGAGGGAACTACGAGCAGTACTTC. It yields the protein CASSQQLAGGNYEQYF.

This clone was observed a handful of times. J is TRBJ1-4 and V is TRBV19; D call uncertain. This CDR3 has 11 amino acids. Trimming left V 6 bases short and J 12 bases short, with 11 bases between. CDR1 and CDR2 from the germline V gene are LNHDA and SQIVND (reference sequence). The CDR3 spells CASSGVGELFF. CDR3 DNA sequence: TGTGCCAGTAGCGGGGTCGGGGAACTGTTTTTT. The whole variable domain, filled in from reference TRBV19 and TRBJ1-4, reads DGGITQSPKYLFRKEGQNVTLSCEQNLNHDAMYWYRQDPGQGLRLIYYSQIVNDFQKGDIAEGYSVSREKKESFPLTVTSAQKNPTAFYLCASSGVGELFFGSGTQLSVL.

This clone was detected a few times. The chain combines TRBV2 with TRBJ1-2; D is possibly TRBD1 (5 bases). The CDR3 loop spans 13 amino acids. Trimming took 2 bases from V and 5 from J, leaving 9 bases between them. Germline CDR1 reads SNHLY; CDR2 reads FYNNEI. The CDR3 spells CASSETGTYGYTF. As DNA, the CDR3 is TGTGCCAGCAGTGAAACAGGAACTTATGGCTACACCTTC.

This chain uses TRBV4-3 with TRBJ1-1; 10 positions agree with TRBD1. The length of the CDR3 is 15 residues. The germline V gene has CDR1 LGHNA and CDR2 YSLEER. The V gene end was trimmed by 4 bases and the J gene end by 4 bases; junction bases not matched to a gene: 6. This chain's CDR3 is CASSRRQGAGTEAFF. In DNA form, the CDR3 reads TGCGCCAGCAGCCGCAGACAGGGGGCGGGCACTGAAGCTTTCTTT.

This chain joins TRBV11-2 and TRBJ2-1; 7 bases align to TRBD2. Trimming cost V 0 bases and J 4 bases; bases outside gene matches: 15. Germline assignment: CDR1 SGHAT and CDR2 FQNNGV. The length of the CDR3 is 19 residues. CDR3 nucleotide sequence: TGTGCCAGCAGCTTAGAAGCGGGACCTCTCCTTTTGGGATACAATGAGCAGTTCTTC. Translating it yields CASSLEAGPLLLGYNEQFF.

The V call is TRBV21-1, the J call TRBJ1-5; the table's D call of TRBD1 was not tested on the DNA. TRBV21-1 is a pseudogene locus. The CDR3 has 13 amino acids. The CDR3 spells CATQDRLNQPQHF. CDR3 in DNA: TGTGCCACCCAGGACAGGCTCAATCAGCCCCAGCATTTT.

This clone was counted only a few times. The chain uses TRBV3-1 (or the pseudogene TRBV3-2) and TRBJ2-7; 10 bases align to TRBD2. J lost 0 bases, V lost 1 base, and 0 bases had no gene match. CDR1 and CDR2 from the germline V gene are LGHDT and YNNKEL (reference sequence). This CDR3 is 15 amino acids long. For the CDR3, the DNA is TGTGCCAGCAGCCAAGTAGCGGGAGGCTCCTACGAGCAGTACTTC. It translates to CASSQVAGGSYEQYF.

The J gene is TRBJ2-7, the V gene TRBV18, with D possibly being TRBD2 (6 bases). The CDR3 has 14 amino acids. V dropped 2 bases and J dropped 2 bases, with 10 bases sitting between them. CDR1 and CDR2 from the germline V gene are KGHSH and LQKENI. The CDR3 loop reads CASSPGRTAYEQYF. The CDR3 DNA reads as TGTGCCAGCTCACCAGGGAGGACCGCCTACGAGCAGTACTTC.

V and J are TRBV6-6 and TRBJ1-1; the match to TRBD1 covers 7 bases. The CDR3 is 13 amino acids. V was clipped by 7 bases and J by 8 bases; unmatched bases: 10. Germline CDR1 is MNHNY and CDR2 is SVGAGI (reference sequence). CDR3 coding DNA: TGTGCCAGCATACGACAGGGAGAGGGAGAAGCTTTCTTT. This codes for CASIRQGEGEAFF.

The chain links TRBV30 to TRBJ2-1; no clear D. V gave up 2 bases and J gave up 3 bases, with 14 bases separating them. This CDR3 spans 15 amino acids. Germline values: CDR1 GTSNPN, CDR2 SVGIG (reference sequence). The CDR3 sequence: CAWSSSSSVYNEQFF. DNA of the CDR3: TGTGCCTGGAGTAGTTCGTCGTCCGTCTACAATGAGCAGTTCTTC. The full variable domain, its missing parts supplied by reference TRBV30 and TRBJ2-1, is SQTIHQWPATLVQPVGSPLSLECTVEGTSNPNLYWYRQAAGRGLQLLFYSVGIGQISSEVPQNLSASRPQDRQFILSSKKLLLSDSGFYLCAWSSSSSVYNEQFFGPGTRLTVL.

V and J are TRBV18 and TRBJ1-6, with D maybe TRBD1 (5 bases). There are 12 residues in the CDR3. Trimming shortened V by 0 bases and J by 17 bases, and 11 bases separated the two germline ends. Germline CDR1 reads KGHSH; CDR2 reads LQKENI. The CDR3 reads CASSPPAGRVHF. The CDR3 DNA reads TGTGCCAGCTCACCACCTGCAGGGAGGGTCCACTTT.

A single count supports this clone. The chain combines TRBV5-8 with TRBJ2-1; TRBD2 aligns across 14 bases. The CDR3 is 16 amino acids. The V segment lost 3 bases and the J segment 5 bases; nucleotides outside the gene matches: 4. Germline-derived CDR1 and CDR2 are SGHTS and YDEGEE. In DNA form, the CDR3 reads TGTGCCAGCAGCTACGGGACTAGCGGGAGTAACAATGAGCAGTTCTTC. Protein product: CASSYGTSGSNNEQFF.